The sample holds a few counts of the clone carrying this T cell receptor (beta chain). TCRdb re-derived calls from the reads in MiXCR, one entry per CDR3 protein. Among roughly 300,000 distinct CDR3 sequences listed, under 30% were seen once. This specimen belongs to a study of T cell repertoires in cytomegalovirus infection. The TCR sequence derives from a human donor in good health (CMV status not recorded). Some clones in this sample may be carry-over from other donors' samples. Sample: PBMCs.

CDR3 loop: CASSLVGAGETQYF. As DNA, the CDR3 is TGTGCCAGCAGCTTAGTCGGAGCAGGGGAGACCCAGTACTTC. This chain links TRBV7-9 with TRBJ2-5; possible D gene TRBD1, 5 bases. This CDR3 region has 14 residues. The germline V gene has CDR1 SEHNR and CDR2 FQNEAQ (reference sequence). V was pared by 1 base and J by 5 bases, with 11 bases between.